A selection of T cell receptor beta chains follows, all from one sample in a study of CD8 T cells in ankylosing spondylitis. Each CDR3 protein is one row after TCRdb ran MiXCR on the 5' RACE reads. This table holds more than 30,000 distinct CDR3 sequences, approximately 10% found once. The sequencing input was synovial fluid, either unsorted or a sorted T cell fraction (not recorded which). The receptor set was obtained from a male donor with ankylosing spondylitis. The CDR3 runs from the conserved cysteine through the conserved F or W. The order of the fields is clone size, D gene, J gene, V gene, CDR3 protein, CDR3 DNA. A D gene is named only where the DNA matches it firmly. A clone size is listed for some rows: how often the clone was seen (once, few, many), or a class if it is expanded.

clone_size: NA
d_call: NA
j_call: TRBJ2-3
v_call: TRBV27
cdr3_aa: CASSWGLVTDTQYF
cdr3_nt: TGTGCCAGCAGCTGGGGGCTGGTCACAGATACGCAGTATTTT

clone_size: many
d_call: TRBD2
j_call: TRBJ2-7
v_call: TRBV2
cdr3_aa: CASLAGVYEQYF
cdr3_nt: TGTGCCAGTCTAGCGGGAGTTTACGAGCAGTACTTC

clone_size: NA
d_call: TRBD1
j_call: TRBJ2-7
v_call: TRBV27
cdr3_aa: CASSPDRANYEQYF
cdr3_nt: TGTGCCAGCAGCCCGGACAGGGCTAACTACGAGCAGTACTTC

clone_size: many
d_call: NA
j_call: TRBJ1-5
v_call: TRBV12-3/TRBV12-4
cdr3_aa: CASSVRVAQPQHF
cdr3_nt: TGTGCCAGCAGTGTCAGGGTTGCTCAGCCCCAGCATTTT

clone_size: few
d_call: TRBD2
j_call: TRBJ2-7
v_call: TRBV7-6
cdr3_aa: CASSPGTSDTYEQYF
cdr3_nt: TGTGCCAGCAGCCCCGGGACTAGCGATACCTACGAGCAGTACTTC

clone_size: NA
d_call: NA
j_call: TRBJ1-1
v_call: TRBV9
cdr3_aa: CASSVAPGQNTEAFF
cdr3_nt: TGTGCCAGCAGCGTAGCTCCGGGGCAGAACACTGAAGCTTTCTTT

clone_size: few
d_call: NA
j_call: TRBJ1-1
v_call: TRBV4-1
cdr3_aa: CASSAGTGNTEAFF
cdr3_nt: TGCGCCAGCAGCGCCGGGACGGGAAACACTGAAGCTTTCTTT

clone_size: few
d_call: NA
j_call: TRBJ1-4
v_call: TRBV6-1
cdr3_aa: CASSEDLCFF
cdr3_nt: TGTGCCAGCAGTGAAGATCTCTGTTTTTTT

clone_size: few
d_call: NA
j_call: TRBJ1-5
v_call: TRBV6-5
cdr3_aa: CASMFGGINQPQHF
cdr3_nt: TGTGCCAGCATGTTTGGGGGAATAAATCAGCCCCAGCATTTT

clone_size: NA
d_call: TRBD2
j_call: TRBJ2-7
v_call: TRBV27
cdr3_aa: CASRNPPGLGAYEQYF
cdr3_nt: TGTGCCAGCAGGAACCCACCGGGACTAGGAGCCTACGAGCAGTACTTC

clone_size: many
d_call: NA
j_call: TRBJ1-2
v_call: TRBV14
cdr3_aa: CASSGVLNYGYTF
cdr3_nt: TGTGCCAGCAGCGGGGTCTTAAATTATGGCTACACCTTC

clone_size: NA
d_call: NA
j_call: TRBJ2-5
v_call: TRBV9
cdr3_aa: CASSTGPLEETQYF
cdr3_nt: TGTGCCAGCAGCACGGGACCCCTTGAAGAGACCCAGTACTTC

clone_size: medium-sized
d_call: NA
j_call: TRBJ1-2
v_call: TRBV28
cdr3_aa: CASSGGPYGYTF
cdr3_nt: TGTGCCAGCAGTGGAGGACCTTATGGCTACACCTTC

clone_size: NA
d_call: NA
j_call: TRBJ2-3
v_call: TRBV23-1
cdr3_aa: CAGRQRVTDTQYF
cdr3_nt: TGCGCCGGAAGACAGCGGGTCACAGATACGCAGTATTTT

clone_size: NA
d_call: TRBD2
j_call: TRBJ2-7
v_call: TRBV27
cdr3_aa: CASSPRTSGTYEQYF
cdr3_nt: TGTGCCAGCAGCCCTCGCACTAGCGGGACCTACGAGCAGTACTTC

clone_size: many
d_call: NA
j_call: TRBJ1-1
v_call: TRBV28
cdr3_aa: CASRNRGMNTEAFF
cdr3_nt: TGTGCCAGCAGAAACCGGGGGATGAACACTGAAGCTTTCTTT

clone_size: few
d_call: NA
j_call: TRBJ2-1
v_call: TRBV12-3/TRBV12-4
cdr3_aa: CASSLAVRAEQFF
cdr3_nt: TGTGCCAGCAGTTTGGCAGTTCGGGCCGAGCAGTTCTTC

clone_size: many
d_call: TRBD1
j_call: TRBJ2-7
v_call: TRBV7-2
cdr3_aa: CASSLVVIGDSEYEQYF
cdr3_nt: TGTGCCAGCAGCTTAGTCGTGATAGGGGACAGTGAGTACGAGCAGTACTTC

clone_size: few
d_call: NA
j_call: TRBJ1-2
v_call: TRBV15
cdr3_aa: CATSRSRGEGVGYTF
cdr3_nt: TGTGCCACCAGCAGATCCCGGGGAGAAGGGGTCGGCTACACCTTC

clone_size: NA
d_call: NA
j_call: TRBJ2-7
v_call: TRBV12-3/TRBV12-4
cdr3_aa: CASSLASSYEQYF
cdr3_nt: TGTGCCAGCAGTTTAGCGAGCTCCTACGAGCAGTACTTC

clone_size: NA
d_call: NA
j_call: TRBJ2-1
v_call: TRBV7-9
cdr3_aa: CASSSPADNEQFF
cdr3_nt: TGTGCCAGCAGCTCACCTGCGGATAATGAGCAGTTCTTC

clone_size: many
d_call: TRBD1
j_call: TRBJ2-5
v_call: TRBV11-2
cdr3_aa: CASSRDRAQTQYF
cdr3_nt: TGTGCCAGCAGCCGAGACAGGGCACAGACCCAGTACTTC

clone_size: few
d_call: NA
j_call: TRBJ1-5
v_call: TRBV20-1
cdr3_aa: CSARDMVRGGNQPQHF
cdr3_nt: TGCAGTGCTAGAGATATGGTTAGGGGAGGCAATCAGCCCCAGCATTTT

clone_size: few
d_call: NA
j_call: TRBJ2-2
v_call: TRBV7-3
cdr3_aa: CASSLNLGSGTGELFF
cdr3_nt: TGTGCCAGCAGCTTAAATCTGGGGTCGGGCACCGGGGAGCTGTTTTTT

clone_size: many
d_call: NA
j_call: TRBJ1-6
v_call: TRBV4-1
cdr3_aa: CASSLDPGGETYNSPLHF
cdr3_nt: TGCGCCAGCAGCCTCGACCCTGGGGGTGAGACCTATAATTCACCCCTCCACTTT

clone_size: few
d_call: NA
j_call: TRBJ1-1
v_call: TRBV29-1
cdr3_aa: CSVEGHRNTEAFF
cdr3_nt: TGCAGCGTTGAAGGCCACAGAAACACTGAAGCTTTCTTT

clone_size: few
d_call: NA
j_call: TRBJ2-1
v_call: TRBV4-2
cdr3_aa: CASSQAWGYNEQFF
cdr3_nt: TGTGCCAGCAGCCAAGCATGGGGATACAATGAGCAGTTCTTC

clone_size: many
d_call: NA
j_call: TRBJ2-3
v_call: TRBV24-1
cdr3_aa: CAIRSSGLTDTQYF
cdr3_nt: TGTGCCATCCGTTCGTCGGGCCTCACAGATACGCAGTATTTT

clone_size: many
d_call: NA
j_call: TRBJ2-3
v_call: TRBV7-6
cdr3_aa: CASSEDSGYTDTQYF
cdr3_nt: TGTGCCAGCAGCGAGGACAGTGGCTACACAGATACGCAGTATTTT

clone_size: many
d_call: NA
j_call: TRBJ2-4
v_call: TRBV7-3
cdr3_aa: CASSPFEGSIQYF
cdr3_nt: TGTGCCAGCAGCCCTTTTGAGGGCAGCATTCAGTACTTC

clone_size: few
d_call: NA
j_call: TRBJ2-4
v_call: TRBV7-8
cdr3_aa: CASSPNGVLAKNIQYF
cdr3_nt: TGTGCCAGCAGCCCCAACGGGGTCCTAGCCAAAAACATTCAGTACTTC

clone_size: NA
d_call: TRBD1
j_call: TRBJ2-5
v_call: TRBV5-1
cdr3_aa: CASSSVDRDQETQYF
cdr3_nt: TGCGCCAGCAGCTCGGTGGACAGGGACCAAGAGACCCAGTACTTC

clone_size: NA
d_call: NA
j_call: TRBJ2-3
v_call: TRBV7-9
cdr3_aa: CASSRRGVTDTQYF
cdr3_nt: TGTGCCAGCAGCCGAAGAGGGGTTACAGATACGCAGTATTTT

clone_size: NA
d_call: NA
j_call: TRBJ1-1
v_call: TRBV4-1
cdr3_aa: CASSQDAGTEAFF
cdr3_nt: TGCGCCAGCAGCCAAGACGCCGGGACTGAAGCTTTCTTT

clone_size: many
d_call: TRBD2
j_call: TRBJ2-7
v_call: TRBV28
cdr3_aa: CASRGSSGRADEQYF
cdr3_nt: TGTGCCAGCAGGGGGTCTAGCGGGAGGGCCGACGAGCAGTACTTC

clone_size: NA
d_call: TRBD1
j_call: TRBJ1-6
v_call: TRBV5-1
cdr3_aa: CASSLRTGNSPLHF
cdr3_nt: TGCGCCAGCAGCTTACGGACAGGCAATTCACCCCTCCACTTT

clone_size: few
d_call: TRBD1
j_call: TRBJ2-7
v_call: TRBV10-3
cdr3_aa: CAISVLRTGAHEQYF
cdr3_nt: TGTGCCATCAGCGTATTGCGGACAGGGGCCCACGAGCAGTACTTC

clone_size: many
d_call: NA
j_call: TRBJ2-1
v_call: TRBV3-1
cdr3_aa: CASSRTFHEQFF
cdr3_nt: TGTGCCAGCAGCCGTACCTTCCATGAGCAGTTCTTC

clone_size: NA
d_call: NA
j_call: TRBJ1-1
v_call: TRBV10-3
cdr3_aa: CAIRARDTYTEAFF
cdr3_nt: TGTGCCATCAGAGCCCGGGACACCTACACTGAAGCTTTCTTT

clone_size: few
d_call: NA
j_call: TRBJ2-1
v_call: TRBV18
cdr3_aa: CASSPHRGGEQFF
cdr3_nt: TGTGCCAGCTCACCACACAGGGGAGGGGAGCAGTTCTTC

clone_size: NA
d_call: NA
j_call: TRBJ2-2
v_call: TRBV20-1
cdr3_aa: CSARGGLNTGELFF
cdr3_nt: TGCAGTGCTAGAGGGGGACTCAACACCGGGGAGCTGTTTTTT